A selection of T cell receptor beta chains follows, all from one sample in a study of blood T cell repertoires in COVID-19. The method was immunoSEQ multiplex PCR; TCRdb's version includes in-frame clones alone and lacks a portion of them. The repertoire holds some 220,000 clones, with 70% to 90% as singletons. The sequencing input was peripheral blood. The receptors were gathered from a man aged 50-60 years who had recovered from COVID-19. Both conserved end residues are part of each CDR3. The D gene is left open where the match is weak. The listing skips clone size in some rows; elsewhere it reads once, few, many or a size class.

few	TRBD2	TRBV10-1	TRBJ2-2	TGCGCCAGCAGTGTCCACCCGACTAGCGCCGGGGAGCTGTTTTTT	CASSVHPTSAGELFF
NA	NA	TRBV6-5	TRBJ1-1	TGTGCCAGCAGTTACTCTTCGGGTGGGTCTGAAGCTTTCTTT	CASSYSSGGSEAFF
NA	NA	TRBV28	TRBJ2-7	TGTGCCAGCAGTTTACTCCGTCACGAGCAGTACTTC	CASSLLRHEQYF
once	TRBD2	TRBV28	TRBJ2-1	TGTGCCAGCAGTTTATTTCGAGGTAGCGGGGCTTTCAATGAGCAGTTCTTC	CASSLFRGSGAFNEQFF
few	NA	TRBV7-9	TRBJ2-7	TGTGCCAGCAGCCCAGGGACTTCGCCCAACGGCGAGCAGTACTTC	CASSPGTSPNGEQYF
once	TRBD1	TRBV15	TRBJ2-7	TGTGCCACCAGCAGACCAAACAGGGGAGTCTACGAGCAGTACTTC	CATSRPNRGVYEQYF
NA	NA	TRBV3-1/TRBV3-2	TRBJ2-6	TGTGCCAGCAGCCAAAGAGCATCCTCTGGGGCCAACGTCCTGACTTTC	CASSQRASSGANVLTF
few	NA	TRBV28	TRBJ1-6	TGTGCCAGCAGTTTAATCAGGGATAATTCACCCCTCCACTTT	CASSLIRDNSPLHF
NA	TRBD1	TRBV5-1	TRBJ2-5	TGCGCCAGCAGCGCCCTTGGAGGACAGGGCGGCCAAGAGACCCAGTACTTC	CASSALGGQGGQETQYF
NA	NA	TRBV10-2	TRBJ1-5	TGCGCCAGCAGTGAAAGAGGAAGTCAGCCCCAGCATTTT	CASSERGSQPQHF
NA	TRBD2	TRBV7-9	TRBJ2-1	TGTGCCAGCAGCCCTTGGGAGCGGGAGAGTATCAATGAGCAGTTCTTC	CASSPWERESINEQFF
NA	NA	TRBV11-1	TRBJ2-5	TGTGCCAGCAGCTTAGGTTCGGAGAACCAAGAGACCCAGTACTTC	CASSLGSENQETQYF
NA	NA	TRBV27	TRBJ2-5	TGTGCCAGCAGTTTATCGAGGATAGGGGCCATGGAGACCCAGTACTTC	CASSLSRIGAMETQYF
NA	TRBD1	TRBV6-5	TRBJ2-5	TGTGCCAGCAGAGGGACAGGGGGCCTAGAGACCCAGTACTTC	CASRGTGGLETQYF
NA	TRBD2	TRBV28	TRBJ2-1	TGTGCCAGCACAAATTCGGGACTAGCGGGAGGTGAGCAGTTCTTC	CASTNSGLAGGEQFF
NA	TRBD2	TRBV5-1	TRBJ2-2	TGCGCCAGCAGCTTGCCCCGACTAGCGGGAGGGCCCACCGGGGAGCTGTTTTTT	CASSLPRLAGGPTGELFF
NA	TRBD1	TRBV27	TRBJ2-7	TGTGCCAGCAGTTTGCGGGTGACAGGGGGTCTGAACGAGCAGTACTTC	CASSLRVTGGLNEQYF
NA	NA	TRBV10-2	TRBJ2-7	TGCGCCAGCAGTGAGCGGGGAATCTACGAGCAGTACTTC	CASSERGIYEQYF
NA	NA	TRBV7-9	TRBJ1-2	TGTGCCAGCAGCTTAGAGACGGGGAATTATGGCTACACCTTC	CASSLETGNYGYTF
once	TRBD2	TRBV12-5	TRBJ2-1	TGTGCTAGCGGAACTAGCGGGAGGGTAAATGAGCAGTTCTTC	CASGTSGRVNEQFF
NA	TRBD2	TRBV7-9	TRBJ2-7	TGTGCCAGCAGCTTAGCAGGGAGGGCCTACGAGCAGTACTTC	CASSLAGRAYEQYF
NA	NA	TRBV20-1	TRBJ2-7	TGCAGTGCTAGCGAGACCTACGAGCAGTACTTC	CSASETYEQYF
NA	NA	TRBV11-2	TRBJ1-1	TGTGCCAGCAGCGACGGACAGCCGGGTCTTGGGCAAGCTTTCTTT	CASSDGQPGLGQAFF
NA	NA	TRBV5-1	TRBJ2-5	TGCGCCAGCAGCTTGGGCACGGAGGGACGAAAGACCCAGTACTTC	CASSLGTEGRKTQYF
NA	NA	TRBV18	TRBJ1-3	TGTGCCAGCTCACCACGGGCCGACAGCTCTGGAAACACCATATATTTT	CASSPRADSSGNTIYF
NA	NA	TRBV18	TRBJ2-1	TGTGCCAGCTCACCAAGCCCTCGGGAATCGGTCAATGAGCAGTTCTTC	CASSPSPRESVNEQFF
NA	NA	TRBV6-1	TRBJ2-2	TGTGCCAGCAGTGAAAATCTACTTAGGAACACCGGGGAGCTGTTTTTT	CASSENLLRNTGELFF
once	NA	TRBV13	TRBJ1-5	TGTGCCAGCAGCTTAGCGGGGAGCAATCAGCCCCAGCATTTT	CASSLAGSNQPQHF
few	TRBD2	TRBV10-3	TRBJ2-1	TGTGCCATCAGTGAGCGGACTAGCGGGAGGAATGAGCAGTTCTTC	CAISERTSGRNEQFF
NA	NA	TRBV6-5	TRBJ2-7	TGTGCCAGCAGTCCCCAGGCCTCCTACGAGCAGTACTTC	CASSPQASYEQYF
NA	TRBD2	TRBV27	TRBJ2-7	TGTGCCAGCAGCGTAGCGGGAGGTTACGAGCAGTACTTC	CASSVAGGYEQYF
NA	TRBD2	TRBV3-1/TRBV3-2	TRBJ2-1	TGTGCCAGCAGCCAACCAGGACTAGCGGCTAACAATGAGCAGTTCTTC	CASSQPGLAANNEQFF
NA	NA	TRBV2	TRBJ2-1	TGTGCCAGCAGTGAAATGGGTCAGGGCTCCTACAATGAGCAGTTCTTC	CASSEMGQGSYNEQFF
few	NA	TRBV29-1	TRBJ1-2	TGCAGCGTTGCTCTAAGGAACGGTCTAACGAGGACCTTC	CSVALRNGLTRTF
NA	TRBD2	TRBV28	TRBJ2-1	TGTGCCAGCAGTTTTCAGAAAGCGGGGGGCTCCTACAATGAGCAGTTCTTC	CASSFQKAGGSYNEQFF
NA	TRBD1	TRBV9	TRBJ1-3	TGTGCCAGCAGAGGACAGGTTGGAAACACCATATATTTT	CASRGQVGNTIYF
NA	NA	TRBV10-1	TRBJ2-1	TGCGCCAGCAGTGAGGTCGGCCCAGGTGAGCAGTTCTTC	CASSEVGPGEQFF
NA	NA	TRBV28	TRBJ1-1	TGTGCCAGCAGTTTAAGCAGGTTCTACACTGAAGCTTTCTTT	CASSLSRFYTEAFF
NA	NA	TRBV28	TRBJ2-5	TGTGCCAGCAGCCCCAGAGGGGGCGGGGATGAGACCCAGTACTTC	CASSPRGGGDETQYF
once	NA	TRBV2	TRBJ1-5	TGTGCCAGCAGTGAGCAGGGGCGCGGTCAGCCCCAGCATTTT	CASSEQGRGQPQHF
NA	TRBD1	TRBV19	TRBJ1-3	TGTGCCAGTAGTATTGTGGGACAGCCCTACTCTGGAAACACCATATATTTT	CASSIVGQPYSGNTIYF
once	TRBD2	TRBV11-2	TRBJ2-1	TGTGCCAGCAGCTTGGGAGGCGGTTCTCCGGGACTAGCGGTCTTC	CASSLGGGSPGLAVF
NA	NA	TRBV5-1	TRBJ2-7	TGCGCCAGCAGCTTGGCCCCAGGGATACTACCAGCCTACGAGCAGTACTTC	CASSLAPGILPAYEQYF
NA	TRBD1	TRBV29-1	TRBJ1-2	TGCAGCGTTGTAGGGGACAGGGGGTCAGATGGCTACACCTTC	CSVVGDRGSDGYTF
NA	TRBD2	TRBV15	TRBJ2-1	TGTGCCACCAGCAGAGAATTCACCGGGACTAGCGCCGACAATGAGCAGTTCTTC	CATSREFTGTSADNEQFF
NA	TRBD1	TRBV28	TRBJ2-7	TGTGCCAGCAGTTTTTGGGGACAGAGATCCTACGAGCAGTACTTC	CASSFWGQRSYEQYF
NA	NA	TRBV9	TRBJ1-1	TGTGCCAGCAGCCCAGGGCAAGTCAACACTGAAGCTTTCTTT	CASSPGQVNTEAFF
NA	NA	TRBV3-1/TRBV3-2	TRBJ2-7	TGTGCCAGCAGCCGTCCGGGAGCCGGGGTGTACGAGCAGTACTTC	CASSRPGAGVYEQYF
few	TRBD1	TRBV5-1	TRBJ2-2	TGCGCCAGTTACAGGGGGATGAACACCGGGGAGCTGTTTTTT	CASYRGMNTGELFF
NA	TRBD2	TRBV18	TRBJ2-1	TGTGCCAGCTCACCCCGACTAGCGAACTCCTACAATGAGCAGTTCTTC	CASSPRLANSYNEQFF
NA	NA	TRBV5-1	TRBJ1-6	TGCGCCAGCAGCTTGGGACACATGAATTCACCCCTCCACTTT	CASSLGHMNSPLHF
NA	TRBD1	TRBV3-1/TRBV3-2	TRBJ1-2	TGTGCCAGCAGCCAGGACAGGGGCAGCTATGGCTACACCTTC	CASSQDRGSYGYTF
NA	NA	TRBV28	TRBJ1-1	TGTGCCAGCATCCCCTCGGGGGGCGACAGAAAAGCTTTCTTT	CASIPSGGDRKAFF
NA	NA	TRBV18	TRBJ1-3	TGTGCCAGCTCACAAGGGAGCTCTGGAAACACCATATATTTT	CASSQGSSGNTIYF
NA	NA	TRBV3-1/TRBV3-2	TRBJ1-4	TGTGCCAGCAGCCTCTATGGGGACACCCGAAGCGAAAAACTGTTTTTT	CASSLYGDTRSEKLFF
few	TRBD2	TRBV6-2/TRBV6-3	TRBJ2-7	TGTGCCAGCAGTTACTTGGGACTAGCGGGAGCCTACGAGCAGTACTTC	CASSYLGLAGAYEQYF
NA	TRBD1	TRBV7-8	TRBJ2-5	TGTGCCAGCAGCTTAGATAGATACAGGGGGGTTTCAGAGACCCAGTACTTC	CASSLDRYRGVSETQYF
NA	NA	TRBV19	TRBJ2-5	TGTGCCAGTAGTTCAGGGCGAGGTAGGGAGACCCAGTACTTC	CASSSGRGRETQYF
NA	TRBD2	TRBV19	TRBJ2-7	TGTGCCAGTAGTTCTCGGGAGGCCACCTACGAGCAGTACTTC	CASSSREATYEQYF